This TCR beta chain was profiled in a study of regulatory T cells in long-lasting Graves disease. The sample holds a few counts of this clonotype. V was trimmed by 5 bases and J by 1 base, leaving 14 bases between them. CDR1 is LNHNV, CDR2 YYDKDF, per germline (reference sequence). The CDR3 sequence is 15 residues long. In building TCR beta libraries, iRepertoire HTBI primers were used together with Arm-PCR of CDR3 regions. TCRdb passed the multiplex PCR reads through MiXCR, listing each CDR3 protein once. The data show 250,000 or so distinct CDR3 sequences, 18% seen once. As to time point: newly diagnosed GD, antithyroid drugs for less than 3 months. Making the TCR library involved RNA that had been extracted from PBMCs. The same data also went into a second study, on T cells in Graves' hyperthyroidism and ophthalmopathy. From that report: The study left out patients who had uncontrolled infection, other autoimmune disease, pregnancy or lactation. A first-round RT-PCR of the TCR CDR3 used the HTBI primer set.

The receptor comes from a woman aged 30 to 39 with Graves disease. This sample comprised peripheral blood mononuclear cells (PBMCs), obtained at new diagnosis, from a patient treated with antithyroid drugs. The J gene is TRBJ1-2, the V gene TRBV15, with D possibly matching TRBD1 (5 bases). The CDR3: CATSARGTLNYGYTF. CDR3 DNA sequence: TGTGCCACCAGCGCCCGAGGGACGCTTAACTATGGCTACACCTTC.